This T cell receptor beta chain was identified during a study of vaccination effects on CD4 cells after COVID-19. Whole-study findings and limits: Long after vaccination, the clones induced by infection and by vaccine shrank markedly in size.

The repertoire was sequenced with immunoSEQ multiplex PCR; TCRdb's copy has only in-frame clones and lacks some. The table has about 73,000 clones, about 79% seen once. This clone was counted a single time. Its antigen is still unknown. Germline CDR1 is LGHDT and CDR2 is YNNKEL (reference sequence). The CDR3 has 14 amino acids. V dropped 1 base and J dropped 5 bases, with 11 bases sitting between them. Before any sequencing was done, the ViraFEST assay used viral peptide pools to expand antigen-specific CD4+ T cells. On approximately day 9 of culture, CD4+ T cells were separated out. Vaccine recipients, nucleocapsid antibody negative, had no prior SARS-CoV-2 infection. IL-2 medium was substituted for half the medium on days 3 and 7.

The source is a human donor who received a COVID-19 vaccine. This specimen was CD4+ T cells from PBMCs cultured with SARS-CoV-2 spike peptides, taken before COVID-19 vaccination. V and J are TRBV3-1 (or the pseudogene TRBV3-2) and TRBJ2-5, with D maybe TRBD1 (6 bases). CDR3 sequence reads: CASSQAQGRETQYF. In nucleotides, the CDR3 is TGTGCCAGCAGCCAAGCCCAGGGGCGGGAGACCCAGTACTTC.